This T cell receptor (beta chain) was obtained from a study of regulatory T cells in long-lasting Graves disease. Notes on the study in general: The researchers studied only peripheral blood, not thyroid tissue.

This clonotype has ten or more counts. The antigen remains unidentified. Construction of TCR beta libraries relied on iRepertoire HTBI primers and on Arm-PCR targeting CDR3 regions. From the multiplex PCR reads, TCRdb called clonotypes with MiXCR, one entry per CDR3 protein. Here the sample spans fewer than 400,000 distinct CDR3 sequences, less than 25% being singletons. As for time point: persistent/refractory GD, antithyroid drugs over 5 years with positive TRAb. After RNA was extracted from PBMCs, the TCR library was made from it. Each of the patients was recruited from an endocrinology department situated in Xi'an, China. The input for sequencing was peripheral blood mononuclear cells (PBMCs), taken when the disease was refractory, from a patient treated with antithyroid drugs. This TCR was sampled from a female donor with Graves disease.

The CDR3 loop is CASRLEGTFGNQPQHF. The DNA of the CDR3 is TGTGCCAGCAGACTTGAGGGGACGTTCGGGAATCAGCCCCAGCATTTT. This rearrangement joins TRBV12-3 or TRBV12-4 to TRBJ1-5; perhaps TRBD1 as D (5 bases). Trimming stripped 6 bases from V and 4 bases from J, with 19 bases between. There are 16 residues in the CDR3.